A single sample gave rise to the 24 T cell receptor beta chains below, sequenced in a study of cytotoxic CD8 clonotypes in ibrutinib-treated CLL. Data came from immunoSEQ multiplex PCR; TCRdb stores just in-frame clones and leaves some out. The table records some 310,000 clones, roughly 85% of them present only once. The material was PBMCs, obtained before ibrutinib treatment. Receptors originate from a human donor with chronic lymphocytic leukemia.

The J gene is TRBJ2-1, the V gene TRBV6-5; TRBD2 aligns across 8 bases. The CDR3 totals 14 residues. Germline V gene sequence: CDR1 MNHEY, CDR2 SVGAGI. V lost 8 bases to trimming and J lost 9 bases; unmatched junction nucleotides: 12. The CDR3 DNA follows: TGTGCCAGCTCCACCGGGAGGGCCGAGGCTGAGCAGTTCTTC. It encodes CASSTGRAEAEQFF.

This chain connects TRBV18 to TRBJ2-6; TRBD1 matches 7 bases. V trimming: 6 bases; J trimming: 0 bases; junction bases outside the gene matches: 8. Germline V gives CDR1 KGHSH, CDR2 LQKENI. The CDR3 contains 17 residues. The CDR3 here is CASSEGQANSGANVLTF. The CDR3 coding sequence is TGTGCCAGCTCGGAAGGACAGGCTAACTCTGGGGCCAACGTCCTGACTTTC.

The rearrangement links TRBV4-3 to TRBJ1-1; no reliable D call. The CDR3 is 13 residues long. The V gene's germline CDR1 is LGHNA and CDR2 YSLEER. Between the trimmed V and J ends, which lost 4 bases and 2 bases, there was a span of 8 bases. The CDR3 DNA reads as TGCGCCAGCAGCCGGACCTCTAACACTGAAGCTTTCTTT. The encoded protein is CASSRTSNTEAFF.

V gene TRBV27 combines with J gene TRBJ1-5; a weak D match, TRBD1 (5 bases). The CDR3 has 13 amino acids. Trimming took off 6 bases at V and 6 bases at J, with 12 bases between the two ends. Germline V gene lookup returns CDR1 MNHEY and CDR2 SMNVEV (reference sequence). The CDR3 is CASSSTGLQPQHF. The CDR3 DNA follows: TGTGCCAGCAGCAGTACAGGCCTTCAGCCCCAGCATTTT.

The chain is built from TRBV29-1 and TRBJ2-1, with 9 bases fitting TRBD2. From germline, CDR1 is SQVTM and CDR2 ANQGSEA. This CDR3 has 14 residues. Germline trimming cut 2 bases from V and 4 bases from J; bases unmatched to any gene: 3. CDR3 sequence reads: CSVETSGRYNEQFF. CDR3 nucleotide sequence: TGCAGCGTTGAAACCAGCGGGAGGTACAATGAGCAGTTCTTC.

This clone was seen just once. The chain joins TRBV5-8 to TRBJ2-7; D uncertain. The CDR3 is 10 amino acids. V was cut by 5 bases and J by 3 bases, with 3 bases left in between. The germline CDR1 and CDR2 sequences are SGHTS and YDEGEE. The CDR3 sequence: CASRFYEQYF. CDR3 DNA: TGTGCCAGCAGGTTCTACGAGCAGTACTTC.

J is TRBJ2-3 and V is TRBV11-1; no reliable D call. There are 15 residues in the CDR3. The V and J ends lost 3 bases and 0 bases respectively, with 10 bases between them. Per germline, CDR1 SGHAT and CDR2 FQDESV (reference sequence). For the CDR3, the DNA is TGTGCCAGCAGCTTTTCGCAGGCGAGCACAGATACGCAGTATTTT. It translates to CASSFSQASTDTQYF. Using reference TRBV11-1 and TRBJ2-3 for the parts outside the CDR3, the full variable domain is EAEVAQSPRYKITEKSQAVAFWCDPISGHATLYWYRQILGQGPELLVQFQDESVVDDSQLPKDRFSAERLKGVDSTLKIQPAELGDSAMYLCASSFSQASTDTQYFGPGTRLTVL.

The chain couples TRBV11-2 to TRBJ2-7, with D tentatively TRBD1 (6 bases). V lost 5 bases, J lost 0 bases, and 14 bases lay in between. Germline CDR1 SGHAT, CDR2 FQNNGV. This CDR3 has 15 amino acids. CDR3: CASSINRVVSYEQYF. CDR3 DNA sequence: TGTGCCAGCAGCATTAACAGGGTAGTCTCCTACGAGCAGTACTTC.

This chain uses TRBV5-1 with TRBJ2-1; tentatively, D is TRBD1 (5 bases). V lost 4 bases to trimming and J lost 5 bases, with 13 bases between them. The CDR3 is 14 residues long. Germline V CDR1 and CDR2: SGHRS, YFSETQ. The DNA of the CDR3 is TGCGCCAGCAGCCTGGTAGGACAAAACAATGAGCAGTTCTTC. Amino acids: CASSLVGQNNEQFF.

This clone was found a few times. J is TRBJ1-5 and V is TRBV9, with D tentatively TRBD1 (5 bases). The V end lost 3 bases, the J end lost 6 bases, and 13 bases lay between the germline ends. The CDR3 is 14 amino acids. Germline V gives CDR1 SGDLS, CDR2 YYNGEE. The CDR3 nucleotides read TGTGCCAGCAGCGGATCAGGGAAGGGTCAGCCCCAGCATTTT. Encoded protein: CASSGSGKGQPQHF.

V gene TRBV4-1 combines with J gene TRBJ1-1; D remains unclear. V lost 1 base and J lost 11, with 11 bases in between. The CDR3 is 12 amino acids. Germline V gene sequence: CDR1 MGHRA, CDR2 YSYEKL. CDR3 amino acids: CASSQVGLRAFF. CDR3 DNA sequence: TGCGCCAGCAGCCAAGTTGGGTTGAGGGCTTTCTTT.

The V call is TRBV30, the J call TRBJ2-3, with TRBD2 matching 16 bases. V dropped 5 bases and J dropped 5; count of bases not matched to a gene: 10. CDR1 and CDR2 (germline): GTSNPN, SVGIG (reference sequence). CDR3 size: 17 residues. The CDR3 bases are TGTGCCTGGGGCCACCCGGGACTAGCGGGAGGGCAAGATACGCAGTATTTT. This translates into CAWGHPGLAGGQDTQYF.

The chain combines TRBV5-4 with TRBJ2-1; no clear D gene. Germline V gene lookup returns CDR1 SGHNT and CDR2 YYREEE (reference sequence). The CDR3 is made up of 15 amino acids. Trimming removed 0 bases at V and 3 bases at J, with 10 bases between. CDR3 bases: TGTGCCAGCAGCTTGGTAGGGAATTACTACAATGAGCAGTTCTTC. It codes for CASSLVGNYYNEQFF.

Here the CDR3 reads CSVTGTANTGELFF. The CDR3 nucleotides read TGCAGCGTGACCGGGACAGCGAACACCGGGGAGCTGTTTTTT. The genes are TRBV29-1 and TRBJ2-2; 7 bases align to TRBD1. V lost 6 bases and J lost 0; bases outside the gene matches: 4. The CDR3 totals 14 residues. Per the germline V gene, CDR1 is SQVTM and CDR2 is ANQGSEA.

The rearrangement uses TRBV30 and TRBJ2-7, with D unclear. CDR1 GTSNPN and CDR2 SVGIG come from the germline V gene (reference sequence). The V gene lost 2 bases and the J gene lost 1 base, with 9 bases spanning the gap. This CDR3 is built from 13 residues. The CDR3: CAWSKGSSYEQYF. As DNA, the CDR3 is TGTGCCTGGAGTAAGGGTTCGTCCTACGAGCAGTACTTC. The variable domain in full, with the rest retrieved from reference TRBV30 and TRBJ2-7, is SQTIHQWPATLVQPVGSPLSLECTVEGTSNPNLYWYRQAAGRGLQLLFYSVGIGQISSEVPQNLSASRPQDRQFILSSKKLLLSDSGFYLCAWSKGSSYEQYFGPGTRLTVT.

The chain employs TRBV7-9 and TRBJ1-5, with a tentative D call TRBD1 (5 bases). CDR3 length equals 14 residues. Germline CDR1 is SEHNR and CDR2 is FQNEAQ (reference sequence). V lost 6 bases, J lost 2 bases, and 11 bases lay in between. CDR3 amino acids: CASSSRDGNQPQHF. For the CDR3, the DNA is TGTGCCAGCAGTTCCCGGGACGGCAATCAGCCCCAGCATTTT.

This clone was recorded only once. This sample also contains other DNA sequences that code for the same CDR3. The chain carries TRBV9 and TRBJ2-7; no definite D call. CDR1 and CDR2 from the germline V gene are SGDLS and YYNGEE. This CDR3 is 13 amino acids long. V was trimmed by 0 bases and J by 3 bases, leaving 7 bases between them. CDR3 region: CASSVGGRYEQYF. In DNA form, the CDR3 reads TGTGCCAGCAGCGTAGGTGGCCGCTACGAGCAGTACTTC.

This chain uses TRBV6-1 with TRBJ2-3, with D maybe TRBD1 (6 bases). Trimming pared 4 bases from V and 4 bases from J, leaving 15 bases between. CDR1 and CDR2 (germline): MNHNS, SASEGT. The CDR3 length is 15 residues. CDR3 DNA: TGTGCCAGCAGTGTACAGGGTGGGAGCTCAGATACGCAGTATTTT. It translates to CASSVQGGSSDTQYF.

This clone has more than one count but fewer than ten. The chain carries TRBV11-1 and TRBJ2-1; 7 nucleotides match TRBD2. CDR3 length equals 16 residues. Trimming at V came to 5 bases and at J to 8 bases, leaving 15 bases not matched to a gene. Germline V gene sequence: CDR1 SGHAT, CDR2 FQDESV (reference sequence). The CDR3 reads CASSPRYPSGGHEQFF. The CDR3 nucleotides are TGTGCCAGCAGCCCGCGTTACCCCTCGGGGGGACATGAGCAGTTCTTC.

The V and J genes are TRBV27 and TRBJ2-5; 11 bases match TRBD2. The CDR3 length is 18 residues. The J segment lost 5 bases and the V segment lost 0 bases, leaving 11 bases of the junction unmatched. From germline, CDR1 is MNHEY and CDR2 SMNVEV (reference sequence). As DNA, the CDR3 is TGTGCCAGCAGTTTATCCCATCGACTAGCGGGATATTTTGAGACCCAGTACTTC. It encodes CASSLSHRLAGYFETQYF.

The chain uses TRBV18 and TRBJ2-7; possibly TRBD1 for D (6 bases). V lost 3 bases and J lost 4, with 16 bases in between. The CDR3 spans 15 residues. Germline V gives CDR1 KGHSH, CDR2 LQKENI. The CDR3, as DNA: TGTGCCAGCTCACCTTCCAGACAGGTCGCATACGAGCAGTACTTC. Translation gives CASSPSRQVAYEQYF.

V and J are TRBV30 and TRBJ1-2; 8 bases agree with TRBD1. The CDR3 is made up of 14 amino acids. The V gene's germline CDR1 is GTSNPN and CDR2 SVGIG (reference sequence). The V segment lost 3 bases and the J segment 3 bases; nucleotides outside the gene matches: 6. The CDR3: CAWRITGGDYGYTF. DNA of the CDR3: TGTGCCTGGAGGATAACAGGGGGTGACTATGGCTACACCTTC.

The rearrangement uses TRBV5-1 and TRBJ1-2; a weak D match, TRBD1 (6 bases). This CDR3 is 15 amino acids long. V lost 4 bases to trimming and J lost 1 base, with 14 bases between them. The germline V gene encodes CDR1 SGHRS and CDR2 YFSETQ. DNA for the CDR3: TGCGCCAGCAGCGTCAACCGGGACAATAACTATGGCTACACCTTC. This translates into CASSVNRDNNYGYTF.

The table lists this clone with a few counts. The chain carries TRBV27 and TRBJ2-5; no clear D. The V and J ends lost 6 bases and 4 bases respectively, with 15 bases between them. Germline V CDR1 and CDR2: MNHEY, SMNVEV (reference sequence). This CDR3 comprises 14 residues. This chain's CDR3 is CASSPRAFPETQYF. The CDR3 bases are TGTGCCAGCAGCCCACGGGCATTTCCAGAGACCCAGTACTTC.